This T cell receptor beta chain was recorded in a study of human T cells and chemical hapten exposure (dated by TCRdb to the early 2020s). With respect to the entire study: For sensitization, 2% DPC in acetone was applied to a roughly 2 cm by roughly 2 cm area of upper inner arm skin. Throughout the study period of around 25 weeks, patients also received therapeutic DPC doses to the scalp every week. Patch testing on the upper back used Finn chambers containing 0.01% DPC, with scoring done after 6 days according to International Contact Dermatitis Research Group standards. The patient cohort, mostly female, included alopecia areata with under or over 50% scalp involvement, alopecia totalis and alopecia universalis. Libraries were pooled for sequencing, and variation in per-sample TCR yields was attributed mainly to small differences in library volumes within the pool. In alopecia patients, the study followed how the peripheral blood TCR repertoire changed in vivo over primary and secondary sensitization to diphenylcyclopropenone (DPC), a hapten. Blood was sampled from patients pre-sensitization (week 0) and at 2, 6 and about 24 weeks after DPC sensitization. Under 30 alopecia patients gave blood for TCR sequencing at one to four time points (pre-sensitization, 2, 6 and 24 weeks).

This clonotype was picked up a small number of times. It has no known antigen specificity. One base away there is no much larger clone; base qualities are not given. Explained via the paper, the time point label denotes: pre-sensitization, week 0. The treatment or condition label on this specimen signifies: therapeutic diphenylcyclopropenone sensitization with weekly scalp DPC. Blood at each patch-test visit was drawn before the patch test was applied. To be eligible, patients had to be aged 18 to 70, diagnosed with alopecia and judged suitable for DPC therapy, while pregnant patients were excluded. Total RNA was isolated from unfractionated whole blood collected in Tempus Blood RNA tubes. Paper-wide results and their limitations: Compared with pre-sensitization or healthy control sets, expanded TCRs formed significantly more large CDR3 similarity clusters, which is consistent with antigen-driven responses. DPC sensitization did not change the number of TCRs with a frequency above 1 in 1000, and there was no evidence of changes in global repertoire structure. A positive correlation was found between the number of PT1 expanded TCRs and patch test score, with significance reached at thresholds 8, 16 and 32 but not 4. Repeated subsampling changed both the strength of the expansion versus patch-test correlation and the threshold at which the correlation became significant. Because all patients had alopecia, a presumed autoimmune disease, the immune response of the patients might differ from that of healthy individuals.

The CDR3 runs 15 amino acids, cysteine and phenylalanine included. Kept here is only the CDR3 DNA, which spans 45 bases and is read in frame from base 1. Trimming costs V 5 bases and J 4 bases, and their ends lie 16 bases apart. Preparation of the library involved RACE. For sequencing, a NextSeq 500 was employed. During library preparation, unique molecular identifiers were attached to individual cDNA molecules so that TCRs could be counted quantitatively and reproducibly. Both TCR alpha and TCR beta chains were sequenced from each blood RNA sample. As for the authors' bioinformatics: Samples had a median of about 96,000 TCRs, with a range from roughly 20,000 to 690,600. The Decombinator software suite was used to annotate V, J and CDR3 in the TCR reads. For PS versus PT1 abundance plots, all samples were subsampled to the same number of TCRs (28,000). TCRs were defined as expanded if absent before sensitization and observed at least eight times at the 2-week time point. The public reads were reprocessed in TCRdb via fastp at Q25 and MiXCR, keeping in-frame beta chains. All rows with the same CDR3 protein become a single entry with the most common DNA and genes. The V and J calls and clone size are TCRdb's, not the authors'. The sample table shows 80,000 to 100,000 distinct CDR3 sequences, and less than 14% are seen once. The ten largest clones take up 3.1% of the sample.

This chain is built from TRBV5-3 and TRBJ2-1; tentative D gene TRBD1, with 6 bases matching. TRBV5-3 is an ORF for which the function is uncertain. This receptor was taken from an older woman with alopecia areata. Some clones in this sample may be carry-over from other donors' samples. Sequenced here: whole blood, sampled in connection with sensitization to the hapten diphenylcyclopropenone (DPC). The nucleotides are TGTGCCAGAAGATTAGAAGGGGGATCGTACAATGAGCAGTTCTTC. This encodes CARRLEGGSYNEQFF.